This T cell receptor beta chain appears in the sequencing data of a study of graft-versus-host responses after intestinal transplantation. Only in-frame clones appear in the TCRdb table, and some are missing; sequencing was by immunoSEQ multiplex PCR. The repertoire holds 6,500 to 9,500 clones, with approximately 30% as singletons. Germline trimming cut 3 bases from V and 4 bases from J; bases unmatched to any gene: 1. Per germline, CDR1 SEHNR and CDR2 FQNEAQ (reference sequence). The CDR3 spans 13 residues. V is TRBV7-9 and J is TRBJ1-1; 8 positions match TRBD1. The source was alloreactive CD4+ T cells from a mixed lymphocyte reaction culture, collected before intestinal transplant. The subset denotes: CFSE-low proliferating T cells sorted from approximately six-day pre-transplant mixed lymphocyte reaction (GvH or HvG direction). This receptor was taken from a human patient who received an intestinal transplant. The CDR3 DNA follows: TGTGCCAGCAGCTTGGACAGGGCCACTGAAGCTTTCTTT. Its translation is CASSLDRATEAFF.